The next 25 T cell receptor beta chains were all read from a single sample in a study of T cell changes during pregnancy in multiple sclerosis. The assay was immunoSEQ multiplex PCR, and TCRdb's table has in-frame clones only and misses some. The sample yields tens of thousands of clones, 90% to 95% seen once. The sample consisted of peripheral blood, taken in the first trimester of pregnancy. The receptors originated from a female donor with multiple sclerosis, enrolled in a pregnancy study.

V is TRBV18 and J is TRBJ1-4; a weak D match, TRBD1 (6 bases). The germline CDR1 and CDR2 sequences are KGHSH and LQKENI. Between the trimmed V and J ends, which lost 2 bases and 3 bases, there was a span of 7 bases. This CDR3 has 14 amino acids. CDR3 DNA sequence: TGTGCCAGCTCACCAAGGACAGCTAATGAAAAACTGTTTTTT. It is translated as CASSPRTANEKLFF.

A note on this clone: Compared with germline, one end of the junction differs, possibly owing to a read error. This chain uses TRBV9 with TRBJ1-2; TRBD1 is a possible D gene (6 bases). The CDR3 extends over 15 amino acids. CDR1 is SGDLS and CDR2 is YYNGEE in the germline V gene. CDR3 region: CASGVEQGTNYGYTF. The CDR3 bases are TGTGCCAGCGGCGTAGAGCAGGGGACTAACTATGGCTACACCTTC.

This clone was observed a handful of times. The chain employs TRBV19 and TRBJ1-3; D uncertain. The germline gives CDR1 LNHDA, CDR2 SQIVND (reference sequence). The CDR3 has 12 residues. The V end was cut by 6 bases, the J end by 0 bases, with 3 bases between. The CDR3 sequence is CASSVSGNTIYF. The CDR3 DNA sequence: TGTGCCAGTAGCGTCTCTGGAAACACCATATATTTT.

This clone was seen more than once but under ten times. CDR3 coding DNA: TGTGCCAGTAGTATAGGTGGAGTGGGTGCCCTTCAGCCCCAGCATTTT. This translates into CASSIGGVGALQPQHF. The V and J genes are TRBV19 and TRBJ1-5; D is unresolved. Trimming cost V 1 base and J 6 bases, with 16 bases left between them. The germline V gene has CDR1 LNHDA and CDR2 SQIVND (reference sequence). The CDR3 has 16 amino acids. Using reference TRBV19 and TRBJ1-5 for the parts outside the CDR3, the full variable domain is DGGITQSPKYLFRKEGQNVTLSCEQNLNHDAMYWYRQDPGQGLRLIYYSQIVNDFQKGDIAEGYSVSREKKESFPLTVTSAQKNPTAFYLCASSIGGVGALQPQHFGDGTRLSIL.

The genes are TRBV19 and TRBJ1-1, with D tentatively TRBD1 (6 bases). Germline loops: CDR1 LNHDA, CDR2 SQIVND (reference sequence). The V end lost 8 bases, the J end lost 1 base, and 20 bases lay between the germline ends. The CDR3 has 16 amino acids. The CDR3 region is CASSVLTGLQNTEAFF. The CDR3 bases are TGTGCCAGTTCCGTTCTGACAGGTCTTCAGAACACTGAAGCTTTCTTT.

This chain connects TRBV19 to TRBJ2-1; TRBD2 matches at 12 bases. V shed 3 bases, J shed 4 bases, and the junction held 4 bases outside the gene matches. This CDR3 is built from 16 residues. Germline values: CDR1 LNHDA, CDR2 SQIVND (reference sequence). The CDR3 reads CASSIGLAGGYNEQFF. CDR3 sequence (DNA): TGTGCCAGTAGTATTGGGCTAGCGGGGGGGTACAATGAGCAGTTCTTC.

The chain carries TRBV19 and TRBJ2-7, with D perhaps TRBD1 (6 bases). The CDR3 runs 19 residues. CDR1 LNHDA and CDR2 SQIVND come from the germline V gene (reference sequence). Trimming pared 5 bases from V and 3 bases from J, leaving 29 bases between. As DNA, the CDR3 is TGTGCCAGTAGTCCAGGGGTTTTCCGGGACCAAGGGGCCCACTACGAGCAGTACTTC. Its translation is CASSPGVFRDQGAHYEQYF.

The chain recombines TRBV7-3 with TRBJ2-1; TRBD2 might be the D (6 bases). Trimming stripped 5 bases from V and 4 bases from J, with 15 bases between. Germline lookup yields CDR1 SGHTA and CDR2 FQGTGA. The CDR3 is made up of 15 amino acids. The CDR3 reads CASSLGTGLYNEQFF. The CDR3 DNA follows: TGTGCCAGCAGCCTGGGGACGGGACTTTACAATGAGCAGTTCTTC.

The genes are TRBV7-2 and TRBJ2-2; D possibly corresponds to TRBD1 (6 bases). Germline assignment: CDR1 SGHTA and CDR2 FQGNSA. V was clipped by 4 bases and J by 1 base, with 10 bases between them. The CDR3 sequence is 15 residues long. As DNA, the CDR3 is TGTGCCAGCAGCTGGGGACACTGGAACACCGGGGAGCTGTTTTTT. Translating it yields CASSWGHWNTGELFF.

This chain uses TRBV7-8 with TRBJ2-3, with D perhaps TRBD2 (6 bases). Trimming shortened V by 0 bases and J by 1 base, and 14 bases separated the two germline ends. CDR1 and CDR2 (germline): SGHVS, FQNEAQ. The CDR3 spans 17 residues. CDR3 bases: TGTGCCAGCAGCTTAGCCGGTAGCGGCCTAGGCACAGATACGCAGTATTTT. This sequence encodes CASSLAGSGLGTDTQYF.

This clone showed up just once. The V call is TRBV9, the J call TRBJ1-1, with TRBD1 as a possible D gene (6 bases). Germline V lookup: CDR1 SGDLS, CDR2 YYNGEE. The CDR3 extends over 18 amino acids. V lost 0 bases, J lost 0 bases, and 18 bases lay in between. CDR3 DNA: TGTGCCAGCAGCGTAGAAGGACAGCCGATCGGGGTGAACACTGAAGCTTTCTTT. It encodes CASSVEGQPIGVNTEAFF.

The rearrangement uses TRBV4-1 and TRBJ2-1; 7 bases map to TRBD2. The CDR3 length is 15 residues. The germline V gene has CDR1 MGHRA and CDR2 YSYEKL. J was trimmed by 12 bases and V by 0 bases; bases with no gene match: 11. The DNA of the CDR3 is TGCGCCAGCAGCCAAGATCAGAGGGCGGGGGATGGGCAGTTCTTC. It is translated as CASSQDQRAGDGQFF.

This chain uses TRBV15 with TRBJ2-5; D may be TRBD2 (7 bases). The germline gives CDR1 LNHNV, CDR2 YYDKDF (reference sequence). V lost 3 bases and J 5 bases, leaving 16 bases between the germline ends. This CDR3 region has 15 residues. The CDR3 region is CATSRAPGGQETQYF. The CDR3 nucleotides read TGTGCCACCAGCAGGGCTCCCGGGGGGCAGGAGACCCAGTACTTC.

V gene TRBV18 combines with J gene TRBJ2-1; D is unresolved. The germline V gene has CDR1 KGHSH and CDR2 LQKENI. This CDR3 has 14 residues. V dropped 1 base and J dropped 4 bases, with 8 bases sitting between them. The CDR3 coding sequence is TGTGCCAGCTCACCACTTCCCCAGTACAATGAGCAGTTCTTC. Translation: CASSPLPQYNEQFF.

The genes are TRBV6-1 and TRBJ2-7; 8 bases align to TRBD1. Germline V lookup: CDR1 MNHNS, CDR2 SASEGT. The CDR3 has 14 residues. J was trimmed by 1 base and V by 6 bases; bases with no gene match: 5. The CDR3 DNA reads TGTGCCAGCAGACGGACAGGGCCGTCCTACGAGCAGTACTTC. Its protein is CASRRTGPSYEQYF.

The chain combines TRBV7-9 with TRBJ2-1, with 9 bases fitting TRBD2. The germline V gene has CDR1 SEHNR and CDR2 FQNEAQ (reference sequence). V was pared by 7 bases and J by 5 bases, with 3 bases of the junction left unmatched. The length of the CDR3 is 13 residues. CDR3 in amino acids: CASILAGNNEQFF. The CDR3 coding sequence is TGTGCCAGCATTCTAGCGGGAAACAATGAGCAGTTCTTC. The variable domain in full, with the rest retrieved from reference TRBV7-9 and TRBJ2-1, is DTGVSQNPRHKITKRGQNVTFRCDPISEHNRLYWYRQTLGQGPEFLTYFQNEAQLEKSRLLSDRFSAERPKGSFSTLEIQRTEQGDSAMYLCASILAGNNEQFFGPGTRLTVL.

The chain recombines TRBV7-8 with TRBJ2-1; 8 bases match TRBD2. Trimming removed 5 bases from V and 4 bases from J; junction bases left unmatched: 7. The CDR3 is 15 amino acids. Germline V gene lookup returns CDR1 SGHVS and CDR2 FQNEAQ. CDR3 bases: TGTGCCAGCAGCACCCCGGGACTAGTTTACAATGAGCAGTTCTTC. This codes for CASSTPGLVYNEQFF.

The rearrangement uses TRBV2 and TRBJ2-7; TRBD1 matches 8 bases. V lost 1 base to trimming and J lost 1 base; unmatched junction nucleotides: 6. CDR3 length: 16 residues. Germline V gene sequence: CDR1 SNHLY, CDR2 FYNNEI. The CDR3 sequence is CASSEVGTGPSYEQYF. Here the CDR3 DNA reads TGTGCCAGCAGTGAAGTCGGGACAGGCCCTTCCTACGAGCAGTACTTC.

This chain links TRBV2 with TRBJ2-7; tentatively, D is TRBD1 (5 bases). The germline V and J ends were trimmed by 4 bases and 2 bases, with 9 bases remaining between them. There are 13 residues in the CDR3. The V gene's germline CDR1 is SNHLY and CDR2 FYNNEI. CDR3 bases: TGTGCCAGCAGTGTAGTCAGGGCCTACGAGCAGTACTTC. Translated: CASSVVRAYEQYF.

V gene TRBV19 combines with J gene TRBJ1-1; TRBD1 might be the D (5 bases). Germline lookup yields CDR1 LNHDA and CDR2 SQIVND (reference sequence). The length of the CDR3 is 14 residues. Trimming removed 4 bases at V and 4 bases at J, with 13 bases between. The CDR3, as DNA: TGTGCCAGTAGTACCTCCGGGGGTCCCACTGAAGCTTTCTTT. As protein: CASSTSGGPTEAFF.

The chain carries TRBV5-1 and TRBJ2-7, with 8 positions matching TRBD1. V lost 4 bases to trimming and J lost 2 bases; unmatched junction nucleotides: 17. Germline V CDR1 and CDR2: SGHRS, YFSETQ. The CDR3 has 18 residues. CDR3 residues: CASSTLGPGGVGAYEQYF. CDR3 DNA sequence: TGCGCCAGCAGCACCCTCGGCCCAGGGGGCGTGGGGGCCTACGAGCAGTACTTC.

V is TRBV2 and J is TRBJ2-1; 16 nucleotides agree with TRBD2. CDR1 is SNHLY, CDR2 FYNNEI, per germline. The CDR3 has 17 amino acids. J gave up 15 bases and V 5 bases, and 16 bases lay outside the gene matches. The chain's CDR3 is CASSSVPGLAGGRSSFF. Here the CDR3 DNA reads TGTGCCAGCAGTTCAGTTCCGGGACTAGCGGGGGGGCGGTCTTCGTTCTTC.

The J gene is TRBJ2-1, the V gene TRBV5-5; perhaps TRBD1 as D (6 bases). The CDR3 is made up of 15 amino acids. The germline gives CDR1 SGHKS, CDR2 YYEKEE (reference sequence). Trimming cost V 1 base and J 5 bases, with 13 bases left between them. The CDR3 loop reads CASSLSQGTDNEQFF. CDR3 sequence (DNA): TGTGCCAGCAGCTTGTCACAGGGTACTGACAATGAGCAGTTCTTC.

This rearrangement joins TRBV2 to TRBJ1-1; D gene unclear. This CDR3 has 12 amino acids. Trimming stripped 3 bases from V and 5 bases from J, with 7 bases between. Looked up from germline, CDR1 is SNHLY and CDR2 is FYNNEI. DNA for the CDR3: TGTGCCAGCAGTGAGAGGAGGACTGAAGCTTTCTTT. Protein product: CASSERRTEAFF. Full variable domain (outside the CDR3, taken from reference TRBV2 and TRBJ1-1): EPEVTQTPSHQVTQMGQEVILRCVPISNHLYFYWYRQILGQKVEFLVSFYNNEISEKSEIFDDQFSVERPDGSNFTLKIRSTKLEDSAMYFCASSERRTEAFFGQGTRLTVV.

The chain combines TRBV6-5 with TRBJ2-5; tentative D call: TRBD2 (7 bases). Germline assignment: CDR1 MNHEY and CDR2 SVGAGI. The V end was cut by 6 bases, the J end by 5 bases, with 19 bases between. This CDR3 contains 15 residues. Written as DNA, the CDR3 is TGTGCCAGCAGCTGGGGGGGGCGCTGGGGGGAGACCCAGTACTTC. Translating gives CASSWGGRWGETQYF.